These 21 T cell receptor beta chains originate from one sample sequenced in a study of cytomegalovirus exposure and HLA in healthy donors. The PCR was carried out with 60 Vbeta primers and 13 Jbeta primers. TCRdb's table, derived via immunoSEQ multiplex PCR, lists solely in-frame clones and lacks some. The profile shows some 240,000 clones, over 90% of them singletons. Sequenced: PBMCs. All receptors come from a girl aged 2-10 years in good health and CMV-seronegative.

This chain uses TRBV7-6 with TRBJ1-1; D uncertain. Germline V gene sequence: CDR1 SGHVS, CDR2 FNYEAQ. The CDR3 is 12 residues long. Trimming left V 2 bases short and J 4 bases short, with 5 bases between. The CDR3 loop is CASSLRGTEAFF. The CDR3 region has the DNA TGTGCCAGCAGCTTACGAGGCACTGAAGCTTTCTTT.

The gene calls are TRBV5-5 and TRBJ1-3; the D gene is possibly TRBD1 (5 bases). Trimming pared 5 bases from V and 3 bases from J, leaving 12 bases between. There are 14 residues in the CDR3. Germline CDR1 SGHKS, CDR2 YYEKEE (reference sequence). CDR3 bases: TGTGCCAGCAGAAGGGGCGGGGATGGAAACACCATATATTTT. As protein: CASRRGGDGNTIYF.

The CDR3 coding sequence is TGCAGCGTTGAAGACTCAAAACGGACTAGCGGGAGGGGAAGCTCCTACAATGAGCAGTTCTTC. Translated, it gives CSVEDSKRTSGRGSSYNEQFF. The rearrangement links TRBV29-1 to TRBJ2-1, with 15 bases matching TRBD2. The CDR3 runs to 21 residues. Losses at the gene ends were 0 bases for V and 0 bases for J; bases not matched to a gene: 12. In germline, CDR1 is SQVTM, CDR2 ANQGSEA.

The V and J genes are TRBV19 and TRBJ1-1; a weak D match, TRBD1 (5 bases). Germline CDR1 and CDR2: LNHDA and SQIVND (reference sequence). Trimming left V 0 bases short and J 1 base short, with 6 bases between. CDR3 length: 14 amino acids. CDR3 DNA sequence: TGTGCCAGTAGTATAGACAGGGAGAACACTGAAGCTTTCTTT. Its translation: CASSIDRENTEAFF. Full variable domain (rest looked up from reference TRBV19 and TRBJ1-1): DGGITQSPKYLFRKEGQNVTLSCEQNLNHDAMYWYRQDPGQGLRLIYYSQIVNDFQKGDIAEGYSVSREKKESFPLTVTSAQKNPTAFYLCASSIDRENTEAFFGQGTRLTVV.

In this sample, this clone turned up once. V usage is TRBV9 and J usage is TRBJ2-2; 9 positions match TRBD2. V lost 6 bases, J lost 4 bases, and 4 bases stayed unmatched. CDR3 length: 14 residues. The germline V gene encodes CDR1 SGDLS and CDR2 YYNGEE. This chain's CDR3 is CASTSGGPTGELFF. CDR3 nucleotides: TGTGCCAGCACAAGCGGGGGGCCCACCGGGGAGCTGTTTTTT.

This chain connects TRBV7-2 to TRBJ2-7; D is undetermined. The CDR3 length is 13 residues. The germline gives CDR1 SGHTA, CDR2 FQGNSA. Trimming cost V 1 base and J 6 bases, with 10 bases left between them. DNA for the CDR3: TGTGCCAGCAGCTTAGGGCCCCCTGGCGAGCAGTACTTC. Amino acid sequence: CASSLGPPGEQYF. The entire variable domain, with the rest obtained from reference TRBV7-2 and TRBJ2-7, is as follows: GAGVSQSPSNKVTEKGKDVELRCDPISGHTALYWYRQSLGQGLEFLIYFQGNSAPDKSGLPSDRFSAERTGGSVSTLTIQRTQQEDSAVYLCASSLGPPGEQYFGPGTRLTVT.

This clone appeared once. The chain recombines TRBV28 with TRBJ2-3; 9 bases agree with TRBD2. The CDR3 has 16 amino acids. Germline values: CDR1 MDHEN, CDR2 SYDVKM. J was trimmed by 3 bases and V by 5 bases; bases with no gene match: 9. The CDR3 reads CASSALAGGPTDTQYF. The DNA of the CDR3 is TGTGCCAGCAGTGCCCTGGCGGGGGGGCCGACAGATACGCAGTATTTT.

This clone was detected a few times. This chain uses TRBV5-6 with TRBJ2-1, with 8 nucleotides matching TRBD2. J was trimmed by 9 bases and V by 0 bases; bases with no gene match: 8. The CDR3 contains 15 residues. Germline V gene lookup returns CDR1 SGHDT and CDR2 YYEEEE. Written as DNA, the CDR3 is TGTGCCAGCAGCTTGGGACTAGCGTGGGGGAGTGAGCAGTTCTTC. Amino acid sequence: CASSLGLAWGSEQFF.

V usage is TRBV28 and J usage is TRBJ2-2; D is unclear. The CDR3 runs to 12 residues. Germline V gene sequence: CDR1 MDHEN, CDR2 SYDVKM. Trimming took 6 bases from V and 6 from J, leaving 8 bases between them. As DNA, the CDR3 is TGTGCCAGCAGGGCTTTCTCCGGGGAGCTGTTTTTT. Encoded protein: CASRAFSGELFF.

The chain employs TRBV7-6 and TRBJ2-3, with 10 nucleotides matching TRBD2. The CDR3 runs 15 residues. CDR1 and CDR2 from the germline V gene are SGHVS and FNYEAQ. V trimming: 5 bases; J trimming: 5 bases; junction bases outside the gene matches: 7. The CDR3 protein is CASSLSGRAVDTQYF. The DNA of the CDR3 is TGTGCCAGCAGCCTGAGCGGGAGGGCCGTAGATACGCAGTATTTT.

This chain links TRBV11-2 with TRBJ2-1, with 12 bases fitting TRBD2. Germline V gene lookup returns CDR1 SGHAT and CDR2 FQNNGV. The V and J ends lost 4 bases and 3 bases, in that order; junction bases with no gene match: 7. CDR3 length equals 17 residues. The CDR3 bases are TGTGCCAGCAGCTCTCGGACTAGCGGGGCCTTCTACAATGAGCAGTTCTTC. It specifies CASSSRTSGAFYNEQFF.

The CDR3 is CASSSSGTSYEQYF. The CDR3, as DNA: TGTGCCAGCAGCTCTAGCGGAACCTCCTACGAGCAGTACTTC. V and J are TRBV6-5 and TRBJ2-7; 7 positions match TRBD2. The CDR3 totals 14 residues. Germline V gives CDR1 MNHEY, CDR2 SVGAGI. V lost 6 bases, J lost 0 bases, and 5 bases stayed unmatched.

As regards this clone: The sample has other DNA sequences that encode this CDR3 too. The gene calls are TRBV11-2 and TRBJ2-3, with TRBD1 identical over 9 bases. Germline trimming cut 1 base from V and 1 base from J; bases unmatched to any gene: 0. The CDR3 covers 15 residues. Germline V gene sequence: CDR1 SGHAT, CDR2 FQNNGV. The CDR3 loop reads CASSLGTGGTDTQYF. The CDR3 region has the DNA TGTGCCAGCAGCTTAGGGACAGGGGGCACAGATACGCAGTATTTT.

The V and J genes are TRBV9 and TRBJ1-4, with D perhaps matching TRBD1 (5 bases). The CDR3 is made up of 15 amino acids. Germline-derived CDR1 and CDR2 are SGDLS and YYNGEE. V gave up 3 bases and J gave up 0 bases, with 9 bases separating them. CDR3 nucleotides: TGTGCCAGCAGCGCGAAGACAGCAACTAATGAAAAACTGTTTTTT. Protein sequence: CASSAKTATNEKLFF.

The V call is TRBV5-6, the J call TRBJ1-6; 8 bases are shared with TRBD1. CDR1 is SGHDT and CDR2 is YYEEEE in the germline V gene. Germline trimming cut 4 bases from V and 4 bases from J; bases unmatched to any gene: 13. The CDR3 sequence is 18 residues long. Here the CDR3 reads CASSVGQGLAAYNSPLHF. CDR3 coding DNA: TGTGCCAGCAGCGTCGGACAGGGACTTGCTGCTTATAATTCACCCCTCCACTTT.

The chain has TRBV6-5 and TRBJ2-3, with D uncertain. This CDR3 contains 15 residues. Germline lookup yields CDR1 MNHEY and CDR2 SVGAGI. Trimming stripped 5 bases from V and 0 bases from J, with 12 bases between. Here the CDR3 DNA reads TGTGCCAGCAGTCCCTTCGGGTTAAGCACAGATACGCAGTATTTT. Amino acid sequence: CASSPFGLSTDTQYF.

This sequence joins TRBV10-2 and TRBJ1-4, with 9 bases lining up with TRBD1. Germline-derived CDR1 and CDR2 are WSHSY and SAAADI. With 4 bases clipped from V and 10 bases from J, the junction kept 7 bases outside the gene matches. CDR3 length equals 14 residues. The CDR3 DNA follows: TGCGCCAGCAGTGGAAGGACAGGGGTCGTAAAACTGTTTTTT. This gives the protein CASSGRTGVVKLFF.

The chain employs TRBV6-1 and TRBJ1-3, with 7 bases lining up with TRBD1. The V segment lost 1 base and the J segment 0 bases; nucleotides outside the gene matches: 12. This CDR3 is 19 amino acids long. CDR1 is MNHNS, CDR2 SASEGT, per germline. DNA of the CDR3: TGTGCCAGCAGTGAAGTACAGGGGTCGATTCTCTCCTCTGGAAACACCATATATTTT. Its protein product is CASSEVQGSILSSGNTIYF.

The chain couples TRBV6-5 to TRBJ1-5; D is unresolved. With 0 bases removed from V and 1 base from J, the gap between germline ends came to 4 bases. Per the germline V gene, CDR1 is MNHEY and CDR2 is SVGAGI. There are 14 residues in the CDR3. CDR3 nucleotides: TGTGCCAGCAGTTACTCACAGAGCAATCAGCCCCAGCATTTT. It encodes CASSYSQSNQPQHF.

The gene calls are TRBV9 and TRBJ2-7; 9 bases fit TRBD2. Germline lookup yields CDR1 SGDLS and CDR2 YYNGEE. This CDR3 comprises 15 residues. Losses at the gene ends were 0 bases for V and 5 bases for J; bases not matched to a gene: 6. The CDR3 protein is CASSVDAGGLDEQYF. CDR3 nucleotide sequence: TGTGCCAGCAGCGTAGATGCGGGGGGGCTGGACGAGCAGTACTTC.

On this clone: The identical CDR3 is also encoded by other nucleotide sequences in the sample. This chain uses TRBV6-1 with TRBJ1-6, with unresolved D. Trimming shortened V by 3 bases and J by 10 bases, and 16 bases separated the two germline ends. Per germline, CDR1 MNHNS and CDR2 SASEGT. The CDR3 has 15 residues. For the CDR3, the DNA is TGTGCCAGCAGTGACCCCCCGGGGTTTAGGTCACCCCTCCACTTT. As protein: CASSDPPGFRSPLHF.